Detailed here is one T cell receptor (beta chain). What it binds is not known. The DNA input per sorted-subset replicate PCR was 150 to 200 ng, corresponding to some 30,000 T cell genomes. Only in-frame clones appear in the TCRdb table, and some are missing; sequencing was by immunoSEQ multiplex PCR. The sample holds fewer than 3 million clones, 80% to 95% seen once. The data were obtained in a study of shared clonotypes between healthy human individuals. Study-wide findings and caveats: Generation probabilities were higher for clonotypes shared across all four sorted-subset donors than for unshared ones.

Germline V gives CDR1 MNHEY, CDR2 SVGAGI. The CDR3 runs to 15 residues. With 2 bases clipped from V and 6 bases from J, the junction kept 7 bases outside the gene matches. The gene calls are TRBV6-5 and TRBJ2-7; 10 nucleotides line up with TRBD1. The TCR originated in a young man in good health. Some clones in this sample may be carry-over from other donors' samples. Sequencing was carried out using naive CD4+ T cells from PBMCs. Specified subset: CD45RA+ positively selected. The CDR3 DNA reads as TGTGCCAGCAGTTACGCTCCCGGGACAGGGGCCGAGCAGTACTTC. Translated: CASSYAPGTGAEQYF.